Listed here are 5 T cell receptor beta chains from one sample, sequenced in a study of T-cell memory formation after mild COVID-19. In TCRdb, the 5' RACE reads were re-called with MiXCR into one record per CDR3 protein. The table lists just over 300,000 distinct CDR3 sequences, 15% to 20% of them singletons, with over 20% in the top ten. Sequenced input: PBMCs or a T cell subset sorted from them (not recorded which). These receptors all come from a man younger than 35 who had mild COVID-19 (a few samples of this study predate the infection). Cell type and time point are not known.

In this sample, this clonotype turned up a few times. The chain carries TRBV6-2 or TRBV6-3 and TRBJ2-1; D is ambiguous. Trimming removed 6 bases from V and 6 bases from J, with 6 bases in between. Germline loops: CDR1 MNHEY, CDR2 SVGEGT. This CDR3 contains 11 residues. The CDR3 DNA sequence: TGTGCCAGCAGCTATCTCAATGAGCAGTTCTTC. It translates to CASSYLNEQFF.

A few counts support this clonotype. This CDR3 is CASSPRGGGTSPLHF. The CDR3 DNA reads as TGTGCCAGCAGCCCACGCGGGGGGGGAACATCACCCCTCCACTTT. The genes are TRBV9 and TRBJ1-6; D perhaps matches TRBD1 (5 bases). The CDR3 has 15 amino acids. V was pared by 4 bases and J by 10 bases, with 18 bases between. From germline, CDR1 is SGDLS and CDR2 YYNGEE.

This clonotype was counted between two and nine times. CDR3 sequence (DNA): TGTGCCAGCAGCCGCGCGGGACGACAGGATTTGGCTGAAGCTTTCTTT. Protein: CASSRAGRQDLAEAFF. The V gene is TRBV4-2, the J gene TRBJ1-1; the D gene is possibly TRBD1 (6 bases). CDR1 is LGHNA and CDR2 is YNFKEQ in the germline V gene. V lost 4 bases and J lost 6, with 21 bases in between. The CDR3 runs 16 residues.

The rearrangement uses TRBV7-2 and TRBJ1-3, with 9 bases matching TRBD1. The CDR3 is made up of 14 amino acids. J was trimmed by 15 bases and V by 4 bases; bases with no gene match: 13. Germline CDR1 is SGHTA and CDR2 is FQGNSA. The chain's CDR3 is CASSSIPGQGREYF. The CDR3, as DNA: TGTGCCAGCAGCTCGATTCCGGGACAGGGTAGAGAATATTTT. The entire variable domain, with the rest obtained from reference TRBV7-2 and TRBJ1-3, is as follows: GAGVSQSPSNKVTEKGKDVELRCDPISGHTALYWYRQSLGQGLEFLIYFQGNSAPDKSGLPSDRFSAERTGGSVSTLTIQRTQQEDSAVYLCASSSIPGQGREYFGEGSWLTVV.

The chain uses TRBV11-2 and TRBJ2-3; 9 bases fit TRBD2. Germline V gives CDR1 SGHAT, CDR2 FQNNGV. V lost 3 bases to trimming and J lost 0 bases; unmatched junction nucleotides: 4. The length of the CDR3 is 16 residues. CDR3 DNA sequence: TGTGCCAGCAGCTTTCTAGCGGGGACTAGCACAGATACGCAGTATTTT. This sequence encodes CASSFLAGTSTDTQYF.